A selection of T cell receptor beta chains follows, all from one sample in a study of technical replicates of blood from several donors. Produced via immunoSEQ multiplex PCR; TCRdb's table is partial and in-frame only. This sample has some 70,000 clones, with around 97% found just once. Specimen: T cells isolated from PBMCs. These receptors came from a human donor in good health. The CDR3 runs from the conserved cysteine through the conserved F or W. A D gene is named only where the DNA matches it firmly. Some rows mark clone size as missing; the rest say once, few, many or name a class of expanded clone.

d_gene: -; abundance: -; j_gene: TRBJ2-7; v_gene: TRBV5-4; CDR3aa: CASSLDGEIPYEQYF; CDR3nt: TGTGCCAGCAGCTTGGACGGAGAGATCCCCTACGAGCAGTACTTC
d_gene: -; abundance: -; j_gene: TRBJ2-5; v_gene: TRBV25-1; CDR3aa: CASSNRDPYQETQYF; CDR3nt: TGTGCCAGCAGCAACAGGGACCCCTACCAAGAGACCCAGTACTTC
d_gene: TRBD1; abundance: -; j_gene: TRBJ2-5; v_gene: TRBV6-5; CDR3aa: CASSKNRGQTQYF; CDR3nt: TGTGCCAGCAGTAAAAACAGGGGTCAGACCCAGTACTTC
d_gene: -; abundance: -; j_gene: TRBJ2-1; v_gene: TRBV9; CDR3aa: CASSVGLLSSYNEQFF; CDR3nt: TGTGCCAGCAGCGTAGGCTTACTAAGCTCCTACAATGAGCAGTTCTTC
d_gene: -; abundance: -; j_gene: TRBJ2-4; v_gene: TRBV30; CDR3aa: CAWSVRDTIAKNIQYF; CDR3nt: TGTGCCTGGAGCGTACGGGACACGATAGCCAAAAACATTCAGTACTTC
d_gene: -; abundance: once; j_gene: TRBJ2-7; v_gene: TRBV11-2; CDR3aa: CASSLVPGTYEQYF; CDR3nt: TGTGCCAGCAGCTTAGTGCCAGGAACCTACGAGCAGTACTTC
d_gene: -; abundance: -; j_gene: TRBJ2-1; v_gene: TRBV10-1; CDR3aa: CASSRLGADNEQFF; CDR3nt: TGCGCCAGCAGCCGCCTAGGCGCGGACAATGAGCAGTTCTTC
d_gene: TRBD2; abundance: -; j_gene: TRBJ2-7; v_gene: TRBV7-2; CDR3aa: CASSLAPKLAGADEQYF; CDR3nt: TGTGCCAGCAGCTTAGCGCCAAAACTAGCGGGAGCAGACGAGCAGTACTTC
d_gene: -; abundance: -; j_gene: TRBJ2-7; v_gene: TRBV19; CDR3aa: CASQEGYEQYF; CDR3nt: TGTGCCAGTCAGGAAGGCTACGAGCAGTACTTC
d_gene: TRBD1; abundance: -; j_gene: TRBJ1-4; v_gene: TRBV27; CDR3aa: CASRAGTGGNEKLFF; CDR3nt: TGTGCCAGCCGGGCGGGGACAGGGGGCAATGAAAAACTGTTTTTT
d_gene: -; abundance: -; j_gene: TRBJ2-3; v_gene: TRBV2; CDR3aa: CASSGREGTPPTQYF; CDR3nt: TGTGCCAGCAGCGGCCGGGAAGGGACACCTCCTACGCAGTATTTT
d_gene: -; abundance: -; j_gene: TRBJ2-7; v_gene: TRBV9; CDR3aa: CASSVSSQDEQYF; CDR3nt: TGTGCCAGCAGCGTATCTAGCCAGGACGAGCAGTACTTC
d_gene: TRBD2; abundance: -; j_gene: TRBJ2-3; v_gene: TRBV11-3; CDR3aa: CASGWTSGGTDTQYF; CDR3nt: TGTGCCAGCGGCTGGACTAGCGGGGGGACAGATACGCAGTATTTT
d_gene: TRBD1; abundance: -; j_gene: TRBJ1-4; v_gene: TRBV11-3; CDR3aa: CASSPRQGGTEKLFF; CDR3nt: TGTGCCAGCAGCCCCCGACAGGGGGGAACTGAAAAACTGTTTTTT
d_gene: -; abundance: -; j_gene: TRBJ1-1; v_gene: TRBV7-9; CDR3aa: CASSPEIGVPFF; CDR3nt: TGTGCCAGCAGCCCAGAGATAGGGGTACCTTTCTTT
d_gene: -; abundance: once; j_gene: TRBJ1-2; v_gene: TRBV4-3; CDR3aa: CASSGHRGGYTF; CDR3nt: TGCGCCAGCAGCGGGCATCGCGGGGGCTACACCTTC
d_gene: -; abundance: -; j_gene: TRBJ2-7; v_gene: TRBV7-6; CDR3aa: CASSPSGGGGTEQYF; CDR3nt: TGTGCCAGCAGCCCCAGTGGCGGGGGCGGTACGGAGCAGTACTTC
d_gene: -; abundance: -; j_gene: TRBJ2-1; v_gene: TRBV4-3; CDR3aa: CASSQAGGANREQFF; CDR3nt: TGCGCCAGCAGCCAAGCCGGGGGAGCGAATAGGGAGCAGTTCTTC
d_gene: TRBD1; abundance: -; j_gene: TRBJ1-2; v_gene: TRBV5-1; CDR3aa: CASSLGQGGTYGYTF; CDR3nt: TGCGCCAGCAGCTTGGGTCAGGGGGGAACCTATGGCTACACCTTC
d_gene: -; abundance: -; j_gene: TRBJ1-5; v_gene: TRBV18; CDR3aa: CASSPRVDQPQHF; CDR3nt: TGTGCCAGCTCACCGAGAGTGGATCAGCCCCAGCATTTT
d_gene: -; abundance: -; j_gene: TRBJ1-4; v_gene: TRBV5-1; CDR3aa: CASSLQGLVSTNEKLFF; CDR3nt: TGCGCCAGCAGCTTACAGGGATTAGTCTCAACTAATGAAAAACTGTTTTTT
d_gene: -; abundance: -; j_gene: TRBJ2-3; v_gene: TRBV25-1; CDR3aa: CASSEYGGSYTDTQYF; CDR3nt: TGTGCCAGCAGTGAATACGGGGGTTCTTACACAGATACGCAGTATTTT
d_gene: -; abundance: -; j_gene: TRBJ2-3; v_gene: TRBV2; CDR3aa: CASSAGHTDTQYF; CDR3nt: TGTGCCAGCAGTGCAGGGCATACAGATACGCAGTATTTT
d_gene: -; abundance: -; j_gene: TRBJ1-2; v_gene: TRBV11-2; CDR3aa: CASSLVGGAYGYTF; CDR3nt: TGTGCCAGCAGCTTAGTGGGGGGTGCCTATGGCTACACCTTC
d_gene: -; abundance: -; j_gene: TRBJ2-7; v_gene: TRBV7-9; CDR3aa: CASSLVQATSYEQYF; CDR3nt: TGTGCCAGCAGCTTAGTGCAGGCTACCTCCTACGAGCAGTACTTC
d_gene: TRBD1; abundance: -; j_gene: TRBJ1-1; v_gene: TRBV9; CDR3aa: CASSAGQGAEAFF; CDR3nt: TGTGCCAGCAGCGCTGGACAGGGGGCGGAAGCTTTCTTT
d_gene: -; abundance: -; j_gene: TRBJ2-7; v_gene: TRBV14; CDR3aa: CASSPAVTYEQYF; CDR3nt: TGTGCCAGCAGCCCAGCGGTCACCTACGAGCAGTACTTC